What follows describes a single T cell receptor beta chain. Together with a sample-barcoded 5' primer, a J-beta primer mix was included in a second PCR lasting about 7 to 12 cycles. Every single cDNA molecule received a tag from a template-switch adaptor with 12 random nucleotides. TCRdb re-analysed the 5' RACE reads in MiXCR, keeping a single row per CDR3 protein. The sample holds more than 900,000 distinct CDR3 sequences, roughly 24% seen once. This specimen belongs to a study of blood T cells in healthy people across ages. These same data were also listed under a study on T cells of mothers and their children. In that study: Samples came from a few healthy Caucasian mothers and their six children. For unrelated pairs as for related ones, thymic selection shapes TCR recombination output similarly. Unrelated mother-child pairs always had slightly, but never significantly, lower normalized overlap than related pairs.

Sample: blood. This receptor was taken from a girl aged 2 to 9 in good health.

In DNA, the CDR3 is TGTGCCAGCAGTTACTTTTCAACTAATGAAAAACTGTTTTTT. Protein product: CASSYFSTNEKLFF. The V gene is TRBV6-6, the J gene TRBJ1-4; D not resolved. Germline V gives CDR1 MNHNY, CDR2 SVGAGI (reference sequence). The CDR3 covers 14 residues. The V and J ends lost 1 base and 0 bases respectively, with 3 bases between them.